The 29 T cell receptor beta chains below were found in one sample sequenced in a study of blood T cells in healthy people across ages. A sample-barcoded 5' primer and a J-beta primer mix were used in a second PCR of about 7 to 11 cycles. MiXCR, run by TCRdb on the 5' RACE reads, gives a single entry per CDR3 protein. Altogether around 820,000 distinct CDR3 sequences are present, approximately 25% being singletons, with the ten largest covering under 4.5%. These same records also appear under a second study, on T cells of mothers and their children.

Sequencing was performed on blood. These receptor sequences come from a boy younger than 18 in good health.

The CDR3 reads CASSLPGQGARDTEAFF. DNA of the CDR3: TGCGCCAGCAGCCTACCGGGCCAGGGGGCGCGGGACACTGAAGCTTTCTTT. This chain joins TRBV5-1 and TRBJ1-1; 8 bases line up with TRBD1. Trimming at V came to 4 bases and at J to 3 bases, leaving 14 bases not matched to a gene. Per germline, CDR1 SGHRS and CDR2 YFSETQ. CDR3 length: 17 amino acids. Combining the CDR3 with reference TRBV5-1 and TRBJ1-1 gives the whole variable domain KAGVTQTPRYLIKTRGQQVTLSCSPISGHRSVSWYQQTPGQGLQFLFEYFSETQRNKGNFPGRFSGRQFSNSRSEMNVSTLELGDSALYLCASSLPGQGARDTEAFFGQGTRLTVV.

CDR3 nucleotides: TGTGCCAGCAGGCCCGGGACAGGGAGGGACTTGAACACTGAAGCTTTCTTT. Residues: CASRPGTGRDLNTEAFF. The V gene is TRBV12-3 or TRBV12-4, the J gene TRBJ1-1; 9 bases line up with TRBD1. The CDR3 contains 17 residues. V shed 6 bases and J 0 bases; nucleotides not matched to a gene: 11.

This chain links TRBV7-6 with TRBJ2-2, with unresolved D. The CDR3 is made up of 12 amino acids. V was trimmed by 4 bases and J by 5 bases, leaving 5 bases between them. From germline, CDR1 is SGHVS and CDR2 FNYEAQ. As DNA, the CDR3 is TGTGCCAGCAGCTCCCCGACCGGGGAGCTGTTTTTT. As protein: CASSSPTGELFF. The full variable domain, with the rest looked up from reference TRBV7-6 and TRBJ2-2, is GAGVSQSPRYKVTKRGQDVALRCDPISGHVSLYWYRQALGQGPEFLTYFNYEAQQDKSGLPNDRFSAERPEGSISTLTIQRTEQRDSAMYRCASSSPTGELFFGEGSRLTVL.

V and J are TRBV5-1 and TRBJ2-7; 11 nucleotides line up with TRBD2. Matching the DNA end better, TRBJ2-1 makes the J call doubtful. Per the germline V gene, CDR1 is SGHRS and CDR2 is YFSETQ. The CDR3 is made up of 16 amino acids. CDR3 region: CASSLISGLAVNEQFF. CDR3 sequence (DNA): TGCGCCAGCAGCTTGATATCGGGACTAGCGGTCAATGAGCAGTTCTTC.

The V call is TRBV29-1, the J call TRBJ1-1; possibly TRBD1 for D (5 bases). Trimming stripped 3 bases from V and 3 bases from J, with 11 bases between. The germline V gene has CDR1 SQVTM and CDR2 ANQGSEA. The CDR3 consists of 13 residues. As DNA, the CDR3 is TGCAGCGTTGATGGGGGGATCGACACTGAAGCTTTCTTT. Its protein product is CSVDGGIDTEAFF.

This clonotype was observed at least ten times. V is TRBV29-1 and J is TRBJ2-1; D is ambiguous. The V end was cut by 4 bases, the J end by 0 bases, with 7 bases between. The CDR3 consists of 13 residues. Germline-derived CDR1 and CDR2 are SQVTM and ANQGSEA. The CDR3 loop reads CSVATASYNEQFF. Here the CDR3 DNA reads TGCAGCGTTGCCACGGCCTCCTACAATGAGCAGTTCTTC.

In regard to this clonotype: This could be a read error, since a much larger clone is one nucleotide away. The chain couples TRBV9 to TRBJ2-1; unclear D gene. The V gene's germline CDR1 is SGDLS and CDR2 YYNGEE. Trimming removed 1 base at V and 0 bases at J, with 8 bases between. CDR3 length: 15 residues. The CDR3 nucleotides are TGTGCCAGCAGCGTAACCCCGAGCTCCTACAATGAGCAGTTCTTC. It encodes CASSVTPSSYNEQFF.

The V and J genes are TRBV15 and TRBJ2-5; D is unresolved. The CDR3 is 13 amino acids. In germline, CDR1 is LNHNV, CDR2 YYDKDF (reference sequence). V was cut by 0 bases and J by 9 bases, with 11 bases left in between. The CDR3 here is CATSRENGRAQYF. The CDR3 DNA sequence: TGTGCCACCAGCAGAGAAAATGGACGGGCCCAGTACTTC.

This clonotype came up a few times. This chain connects TRBV28 to TRBJ2-5; unclear D gene. Germline CDR1 and CDR2: MDHEN and SYDVKM. The CDR3 has 15 amino acids. Trimming removed 4 bases at V and 4 bases at J, with 16 bases between. CDR3 residues: CASSSPRFGRETQYF. The CDR3 region has the DNA TGTGCCAGCAGTTCCCCGAGGTTCGGCAGAGAGACCCAGTACTTC.

The chain has TRBV20-1 and TRBJ2-5; TRBD1 might be the D (6 bases). The CDR3 loop spans 14 amino acids. CDR1 DFQATT and CDR2 SNEGSKA come from the germline V gene (reference sequence). Between the trimmed V and J ends, which lost 5 bases and 0 bases, there was a span of 13 bases. The CDR3 sequence: CSAPPDSYQETQYF. In DNA form, the CDR3 reads TGCAGTGCTCCTCCGGACAGTTACCAAGAGACCCAGTACTTC.

This chain uses TRBV28 with TRBJ2-1; tentatively, D is TRBD1 or TRBD2 (5 bases each). The J call could be wrong; TRBJ2-7 is a better fit for the DNA end. CDR1 MDHEN and CDR2 SYDVKM come from the germline V gene. This CDR3 spans 15 amino acids. The CDR3 DNA is TGTGCCAGCAGTCCCGCCGGGACCGCCTCCTACGAGCAGTACTTC. It yields the protein CASSPAGTASYEQYF.

The gene calls are TRBV29-1 and TRBJ1-4; perhaps TRBD1 as D (5 bases). V lost 3 bases and J 8 bases, leaving 10 bases between the germline ends. The CDR3 extends over 12 amino acids. Germline V gene data show CDR1 as SQVTM and CDR2 as ANQGSEA. The CDR3 loop reads CSVDRDGEKLFF. In DNA form, the CDR3 reads TGCAGCGTTGACAGGGACGGCGAAAAACTGTTTTTT.

This rearrangement joins TRBV5-4 to TRBJ2-1; D possibly corresponds to TRBD2 (7 bases). V lost 3 bases to trimming and J lost 5 bases, with 18 bases between them. The CDR3 is made up of 16 amino acids. The germline CDR1 and CDR2 sequences are SGHNT and YYREEE (reference sequence). Here the CDR3 reads CASSSGGWSTNNEQFF. CDR3 coding DNA: TGTGCCAGCAGCTCGGGGGGCTGGAGCACAAACAATGAGCAGTTCTTC.

This clonotype showed up just a few times. The V call is TRBV6-2 or TRBV6-3, the J call TRBJ2-5; TRBD2 might be the D (5 bases). V lost 5 bases and J 4 bases, leaving 11 bases between the germline ends. This CDR3 spans 13 amino acids. CDR1 MNHEY and CDR2 SVGEGT come from the germline V gene. As DNA, the CDR3 is TGTGCCAGCAGTACCGGACTCCCAGAGACCCAGTACTTC. It encodes CASSTGLPETQYF.

This clonotype occurred a few times. At one end the junction does not follow the germline gene, possibly because of a read error. The chain couples TRBV11-1 to TRBJ1-4, with TRBD1 matching 8 bases. CDR3 length: 15 residues. Germline V gene sequence: CDR1 SGHAT, CDR2 FQDESV (reference sequence). The CDR3 bases are TGTGCCAGCAGCTTCGGACAGGGAAAGATTGAAAAACTGCTTTTT. Amino acid sequence: CASSFGQGKIEKLLF.

This clonotype was picked up a small number of times. This chain links TRBV7-2 with TRBJ1-1; D might be TRBD1 (5 bases). Trimming cost V 2 bases and J 5 bases, with 15 bases left between them. The CDR3 totals 15 residues. Germline V gene data show CDR1 as SGHTA and CDR2 as FQGNSA. The CDR3 sequence is CASSLYGGIGTEAFF. The CDR3 region has the DNA TGTGCCAGCAGCTTATACGGGGGGATAGGGACTGAAGCTTTCTTT.

In this sample, this clonotype turned up many times. V and J are TRBV29-1 and TRBJ2-1, with D unresolved. The germline CDR1 and CDR2 sequences are SQVTM and ANQGSEA. Trimming took off 3 bases at V and 6 bases at J, with 9 bases between the two ends. This CDR3 comprises 12 residues. Here the CDR3 DNA reads TGCAGCGTTGATAAGTCAGCCAATGAGCAGTTCTTC. This sequence encodes CSVDKSANEQFF.

This clonotype was observed a few times. The rearrangement uses TRBV3-1 and TRBJ2-4, with D possibly TRBD1 on 6 matching bases. The CDR3 runs 13 residues. V was pared by 3 bases and J by 8 bases, with 11 bases between. Germline lookup yields CDR1 LGHDT and CDR2 YNNKEL (reference sequence). CDR3 in DNA: TGTGCCAGCAGCCACTTGGGGGCGGACATTCAGTACTTC. It specifies CASSHLGADIQYF.

This clonotype appeared a few times. The rearrangement joins TRBV29-1 to TRBJ2-1; tentatively, D is TRBD2 (5 bases). V dropped 8 bases and J dropped 0 bases, with 17 bases sitting between them. The CDR3 consists of 15 residues. The V gene's germline CDR1 is SQVTM and CDR2 ANQGSEA. The CDR3: CSTDIGGSSYNEQFF. CDR3 nucleotides: TGCAGCACAGACATTGGTGGGAGCTCCTACAATGAGCAGTTCTTC.

A few counts support this clonotype. This sequence joins TRBV27 and TRBJ2-5; possibly TRBD2 for D (6 bases). The J call may not be correct, given that the DNA end is closer to TRBJ2-7. Germline CDR1 is MNHEY and CDR2 is SMNVEV (reference sequence). The CDR3 has 15 residues. Written as DNA, the CDR3 is TGTGCCAGCAGTTTCTTCCGGGACTCCCCCTACGAGCAGTACTTC. As protein: CASSFFRDSPYEQYF.

The chain combines TRBV5-1 with TRBJ1-5; 7 bases align to TRBD1. The V gene's germline CDR1 is SGHRS and CDR2 YFSETQ. The CDR3 totals 14 residues. V trimming: 3 bases; J trimming: 5 bases; junction bases outside the gene matches: 5. The CDR3 coding sequence is TGCGCCAGCAGCTCTCAGGGGGGGGATCAGCCCCAGCATTTT. Translating it yields CASSSQGGDQPQHF.

The chain uses TRBV6-5 and TRBJ2-7, with D possibly TRBD2 on 6 matching bases. Germline CDR1 MNHEY, CDR2 SVGAGI. This CDR3 contains 11 residues. The V end was cut by 11 bases, the J end by 6 bases, with 14 bases between. In DNA, the CDR3 is TGTGCCCGTGGGGGGATCTCCGAGCAGTACTTC. Translating it yields CARGGISEQYF.

The V and J genes are TRBV21-1 and TRBJ1-2; TRBD1 is the table's D call and was not checked against the DNA. TRBV21-1 is termed a pseudogene. The CDR3 is 18 amino acids. CDR3: CASSKEGALPPFRYGYTF. In DNA form, the CDR3 reads TGTGCCAGCAGCAAAGAGGGGGCACTTCCCCCCTTCCGTTATGGCTACACCTTC.

This clonotype was observed a few times. The chain links TRBV12-3 or TRBV12-4 to TRBJ2-7; D is possibly TRBD2 (5 bases). This CDR3 has 13 residues. V shed 6 bases and J shed 1 base, with 10 bases lying between them. CDR3 in amino acids: CASRSDLSYEQYF. The CDR3 DNA follows: TGTGCCAGCAGGTCGGACTTATCCTACGAGCAGTACTTC.

This clonotype was picked up a small number of times. The chain carries TRBV9 and TRBJ2-3, with 11 bases identical to TRBD2. The CDR3 has 17 residues. The junction had 7 bases not matched to a gene; V was cut back by 2 bases and J by 2 bases. Germline CDR1 is SGDLS and CDR2 is YYNGEE. The CDR3 nucleotides read TGTGCCAGCAGCGTTCTCCCGGGACTAGCGGACACAGATACGCAGTATTTT. The encoded protein is CASSVLPGLADTDTQYF. Using reference TRBV9 and TRBJ2-3 for the parts outside the CDR3, the full variable domain is DSGVTQTPKHLITATGQRVTLRCSPRSGDLSVYWYQQSLDQGLQFLIQYYNGEERAKGNILERFSAQQFPDLHSELNLSSLELGDSALYFCASSVLPGLADTDTQYFGPGTRLTVL.

CDR3 in amino acids: CASSLTGLSGEQYF. CDR3 DNA sequence: TGTGCCAGCAGTTTGACAGGGCTCTCGGGCGAGCAGTACTTC. The chain links TRBV7-2 to TRBJ2-7, with 7 positions matching TRBD1. The ends lost 6 bases at V and 6 bases at J; junction bases unmatched: 11. The germline CDR1 and CDR2 sequences are SGHTA and FQGNSA. The CDR3 loop spans 14 amino acids.

This clonotype was detected many times. V is TRBV29-1 and J is TRBJ2-4; possibly TRBD2 for D (5 bases). V lost 7 bases to trimming and J lost 0 bases, with 19 bases between them. This CDR3 spans 16 amino acids. Germline-derived CDR1 and CDR2 are SQVTM and ANQGSEA. CDR3 residues: CSAVTEGMGAKNIQYF. The CDR3 region has the DNA TGCAGCGCCGTGACCGAGGGCATGGGAGCCAAAAACATTCAGTACTTC. The whole variable domain, remainder taken from reference TRBV29-1 and TRBJ2-4, is SAVISQKPSRDICQRGTSLTIQCQVDSQVTMMFWYRQQPGQSLTLIATANQGSEATYESGFVIDKFPISRPNLTFSTLTVSNMSPEDSSIYLCSAVTEGMGAKNIQYFGAGTRLSVL.

The chain uses TRBV28 and TRBJ1-2, with D perhaps TRBD1 (6 bases). The germline gives CDR1 MDHEN, CDR2 SYDVKM. V gave up 5 bases and J gave up 3 bases, with 16 bases separating them. The CDR3 has 15 amino acids. The CDR3 region is CASSLGTPGDYGYTF. The CDR3 coding sequence is TGTGCCAGCAGTCTCGGGACACCGGGAGACTATGGCTACACCTTC.

This clonotype was counted only a few times. V is TRBV28 and J is TRBJ2-7; tentatively, D is TRBD1 (6 bases). Germline values: CDR1 MDHEN, CDR2 SYDVKM. V lost 6 bases to trimming and J lost 3 bases, with 12 bases between them. The CDR3 is 13 residues long. The CDR3 nucleotides are TGTGCCAGCAGCCCAACAGGGATCTACGAGCAGTACTTC. Protein: CASSPTGIYEQYF.